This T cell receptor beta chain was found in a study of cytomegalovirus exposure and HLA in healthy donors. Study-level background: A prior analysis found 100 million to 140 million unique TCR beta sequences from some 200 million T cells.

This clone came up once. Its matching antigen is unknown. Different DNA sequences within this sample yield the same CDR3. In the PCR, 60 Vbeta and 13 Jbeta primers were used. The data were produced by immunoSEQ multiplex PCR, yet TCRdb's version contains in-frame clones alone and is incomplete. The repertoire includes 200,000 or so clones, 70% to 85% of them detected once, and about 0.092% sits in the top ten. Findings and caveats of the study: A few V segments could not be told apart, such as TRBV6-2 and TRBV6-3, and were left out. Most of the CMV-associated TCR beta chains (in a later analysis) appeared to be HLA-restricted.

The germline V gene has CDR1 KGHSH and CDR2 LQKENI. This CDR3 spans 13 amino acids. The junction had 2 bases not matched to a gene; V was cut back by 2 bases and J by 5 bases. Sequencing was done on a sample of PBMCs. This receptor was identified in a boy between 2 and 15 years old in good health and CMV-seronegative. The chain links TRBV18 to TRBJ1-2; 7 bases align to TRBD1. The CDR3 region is CASSPDREYGYTF. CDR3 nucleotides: TGTGCCAGCTCACCAGACAGGGAATATGGCTACACCTTC.